These T cell receptor beta chains were read from a single sample in a study of cytomegalovirus exposure and HLA in healthy donors. The protocol was immunoSEQ multiplex PCR, while the TCRdb copy is restricted to in-frame clones and leaves out a portion. The top ten hold 1.5% to 2% of the sample, which has 95,000 to 100,000 clones, 60% to 75% seen once. Input material: PBMCs. Receptor source: a middle-aged woman in good health and CMV-seronegative. CDR3s include the opening cysteine and the closing phenylalanine or tryptophan. D genes are given only for firm matches. Clone size is not always given. Where it is, it says once, few, many or a class for expanded clones.

V	J	size	length	D	CDR3	DNA
TRBV30	TRBJ1-2	-	12	-	CAWNPGSYGYTF	TGTGCCTGGAACCCAGGGTCATATGGCTACACCTTC
TRBV7-9	TRBJ2-1	-	17	TRBD2	CASSPGVAGGPDNEQFF	TGTGCCAGCAGCCCCGGGGTAGCGGGAGGGCCTGATAATGAGCAGTTCTTC
TRBV29-1	TRBJ2-5	-	15	TRBD1	CSVNDRVSSQETQYF	TGCAGCGTTAACGACAGGGTTTCGAGCCAAGAGACCCAGTACTTC
TRBV21-1	TRBJ2-7	-	11	-	CASSTKYEQYF	TGTGCCAGCAGCACAAAATACGAGCAGTACTTC
TRBV6-1	TRBJ1-1	-	15	TRBD1	CASSARRQGLGEAFF	TGTGCCAGCAGTGCTCGTCGACAGGGGTTGGGTGAAGCTTTCTTT
TRBV4-2	TRBJ2-3	-	16	-	CASSHQAVSSTDTQYF	TGTGCCAGCAGCCACCAAGCGGTTAGTAGCACAGATACGCAGTATTTT
TRBV18	TRBJ1-2	-	15	-	CASSAGDESGYGYTF	TGTGCCAGCTCCGCGGGAGATGAAAGCGGCTATGGCTACACCTTC
TRBV6-5	TRBJ2-7	-	15	-	CASSRFDSPSYEQYF	TGTGCCAGCAGCCGATTTGACAGTCCCTCCTACGAGCAGTACTTC
TRBV28	TRBJ1-2	few	12	-	CASIQGRDGYTF	TGTGCCAGCATTCAGGGAAGGGATGGCTACACCTTC
TRBV9	TRBJ2-7	-	15	-	CASSPQGPGSYEQYF	TGTGCCAGCAGCCCCCAGGGCCCCGGGTCCTACGAGCAGTACTTC
TRBV29-1	TRBJ2-7	-	12	TRBD1	CSVQGASYEQYF	TGCAGCGTTCAGGGGGCCTCCTACGAGCAGTACTTC
TRBV14	TRBJ1-2	-	13	-	CASSPGQHYGYTF	TGTGCCAGCAGCCCCGGACAGCACTATGGCTACACCTTC
TRBV7-2	TRBJ1-4	-	13	-	CASSWGRNEKLFF	TGTGCCAGCAGCTGGGGCAGAAATGAAAAACTGTTTTTT
TRBV10-1	TRBJ2-1	-	13	-	CASSSPSGNEQFF	TGCGCCAGCAGCTCGCCTTCAGGGAATGAGCAGTTCTTC
TRBV28	TRBJ1-2	-	13	TRBD1	CASSTQGAGGYTF	TGTGCCAGCAGTACCCAGGGGGCTGGAGGCTACACCTTC
TRBV11-2	TRBJ2-7	-	14	-	CASSLDWQSPEQYF	TGTGCCAGCAGCTTAGATTGGCAGTCACCCGAGCAGTACTTC
TRBV30	TRBJ1-5	-	13	TRBD1	CAWRTGGNQPQHF	TGTGCCTGGAGAACAGGGGGCAATCAGCCCCAGCATTTT
TRBV6-1	TRBJ1-5	-	14	-	CASRGTRSNQPQHF	TGTGCCAGCAGAGGGACACGGTCCAATCAGCCCCAGCATTTT
TRBV11-3	TRBJ2-5	once	15	-	CASSLGTGHQETQYF	TGTGCCAGCAGCTTAGGAACAGGACACCAAGAGACCCAGTACTTC
TRBV18	TRBJ2-7	-	14	TRBD1	CASSPGQARYEQYF	TGTGCCAGCTCACCCGGACAGGCGCGGTACGAGCAGTACTTC
TRBV4-2	TRBJ1-3	few	13	-	CASSRSDRNTIYF	TGTGCCAGCAGCCGTAGCGACAGAAACACCATATATTTT
TRBV10-2	TRBJ1-6	-	16	TRBD1	CASSEPTGTGDSPLHF	TGCGCCAGCAGTGAGCCGACCGGGACAGGGGATTCACCCCTCCACTTT
TRBV2	TRBJ2-1	-	15	TRBD2	CASKVAGGSYNEQFF	TGTGCCAGCAAGGTAGCGGGAGGTTCCTACAATGAGCAGTTCTTC
TRBV27	TRBJ1-6	-	12	-	CASSAGVSPLHF	TGTGCCAGCTCCGCGGGGGTCTCACCCCTCCACTTT
TRBV5-1	TRBJ2-1	-	17	-	CASSLVPAPPGYNEQFF	TGCGCCAGCAGCTTGGTCCCAGCCCCTCCGGGTTACAATGAGCAGTTCTTC
TRBV7-6	TRBJ2-2	-	16	-	CASSFNPALNTGELFF	TGTGCCAGCAGCTTCAACCCCGCTCTAAACACCGGGGAGCTGTTTTTT
TRBV28	TRBJ2-7	-	14	TRBD1	CASRLRGPMYEQYF	TGTGCCAGCAGACTCAGGGGGCCTATGTACGAGCAGTACTTC
TRBV5-1	TRBJ2-2	few	14	-	CASSLEVQTGELFF	TGCGCCAGCAGCTTGGAAGTTCAGACCGGGGAGCTGTTTTTT
TRBV28	TRBJ1-2	-	11	-	CASSDSYGYTF	TGTGCCAGCAGTGACAGCTATGGCTACACCTTC
TRBV6-5	TRBJ2-7	-	14	TRBD2	CASSQPGLAYEQYF	TGTGCCAGCAGTCAACCGGGACTAGCCTACGAGCAGTACTTC
TRBV6-4	TRBJ1-5	few	16	TRBD1	CASSEADRGSNQPQHF	TGTGCCAGCAGTGAGGCGGACAGGGGTAGCAATCAGCCCCAGCATTTT
TRBV7-9	TRBJ2-1	-	14	TRBD2	CSSSLTSGGNEQFF	TGTTCCAGCAGCCTGACTAGCGGGGGAAATGAGCAGTTCTTC
TRBV28	TRBJ2-1	-	14	-	CASRRLVVSNEQFF	TGTGCCAGCAGGCGACTAGTAGTCTCCAATGAGCAGTTCTTC
TRBV19	TRBJ2-7	-	14	TRBD1	CASSSGTGAYEQYF	TGTGCCAGTAGTAGCGGGACAGGAGCCTACGAGCAGTACTTC
TRBV4-1	TRBJ2-7	-	16	-	CASSQDVRISSYEQYF	TGCGCCAGCAGCCAAGATGTGCGGATAAGCTCCTACGAGCAGTACTTC
TRBV19	TRBJ2-1	-	16	-	CASSKIRDSDYNEQFF	TGTGCCAGTAGTAAAATTAGGGACTCCGACTACAATGAGCAGTTCTTC
TRBV7-3	TRBJ2-6	-	13	-	CASSLAGTNVLTF	TGTGCCAGCAGCTTGGCGGGGACCAACGTCCTGACTTTC
TRBV4-2	TRBJ2-7	-	16	TRBD1	CASSQGGDRGTYEQYF	TGTGCCAGCAGCCAAGGCGGGGACAGGGGAACCTACGAGCAGTACTTC
TRBV9	TRBJ2-5	-	15	-	CASSVVDTVAETQYF	TGTGCCAGCAGCGTAGTGGATACAGTCGCCGAGACCCAGTACTTC
TRBV2	TRBJ2-5	-	14	TRBD2	CASSYSGNGETQYF	TGTGCCAGCAGTTATAGCGGGAACGGGGAGACCCAGTACTTC
TRBV9	TRBJ2-5	-	16	TRBD2	CASSVEERGRGETQYF	TGTGCCAGCAGCGTAGAAGAGCGGGGGAGGGGGGAGACCCAGTACTTC
TRBV18	TRBJ2-7	-	14	-	CASSPESGLYEQYF	TGTGCAAGCTCACCGGAAAGCGGGCTGTACGAGCAGTACTTC
TRBV19	TRBJ1-2	-	15	TRBD1	CASSSRTGGDYGYTF	TGTGCCAGTAGTTCAAGGACAGGGGGCGACTATGGCTACACCTTC
TRBV5-1	TRBJ2-5	-	13	-	CASSLRTAWTQYF	TGCGCCAGCAGCTTACGGACAGCTTGGACCCAGTACTTC
TRBV6-4	TRBJ1-1	once	13	-	CASSVGGGTEAFF	TGTGCCAGCAGTGTCGGGGGTGGGACTGAAGCTTTCTTT
TRBV6-1	TRBJ2-3	few	15	-	CASRLERSSTDTQYF	TGTGCCAGCAGACTAGAACGATCCAGCACAGATACGCAGTATTTT
TRBV2	TRBJ1-1	-	13	-	CASELNRDTGGFF	TGTGCCAGCGAGCTAAACCGGGACACCGGTGGTTTCTTT
TRBV9	TRBJ2-5	-	18	-	CASSVGGGREGGSETQYF	TGTGCCAGCAGCGTAGGGGGTGGGAGGGAAGGGGGGTCAGAGACCCAGTACTTC
TRBV6-1	TRBJ1-1	-	12	-	CASRSRGTEAFF	TGTGCCAGCAGATCCCGAGGAACTGAAGCTTTCTTT
TRBV6-5	TRBJ1-6	-	15	-	CASSSLTVRPSPLHF	TGTGCCAGCAGTTCCTTGACAGTGAGGCCTTCACCCCTCCACTTT